The 27 T cell receptor beta chains below come from one sample, sequenced in a study of tumor and adjacent non-tumor tissue in lung cancer. The library came from three nested PCR rounds adapted from ARM-PCR protocols. Each CDR3 protein gets one entry after TCRdb re-called the multiplex PCR reads with MiXCR. The sample has some 100,000 distinct CDR3 sequences; 62% are singletons. No cell sorting was done before RNA was extracted from the tissue. Distant lung tissue was collected more than 3 cm away from the tumor edge. Sequencing was carried out using distant non-tumor lung tissue. The receptor set was obtained from a man aged 60 to 69 with non-small cell lung cancer.

This clonotype has at least ten counts. The chain couples TRBV9 to TRBJ2-5; no firm D call. V lost 0 bases and J 7 bases, leaving 13 bases between the germline ends. The CDR3 is 14 amino acids. CDR1 and CDR2 (germline): SGDLS, YYNGEE. CDR3 sequence reads: CASSVDPAPGTQYF. CDR3 DNA: TGTGCCAGCAGCGTAGATCCGGCCCCAGGGACCCAGTACTTC.

The sample holds one count of this clonotype. Germline and junction disagree at one end, which may indicate a read error. The chain has TRBV7-8 and TRBJ1-3; D is uncertain. CDR3 length equals 13 residues. Germline V CDR1 and CDR2: SGHVS, FQNEAQ. This chain's CDR3 is CASSRTRVNTIYF. In DNA form, the CDR3 reads TGTGCTAGCAGCCGAACTAGGGTGAACACTATATATTTT.

This clonotype appeared many times. The V and J genes are TRBV5-4 and TRBJ2-5; D remains unclear. Per germline, CDR1 SGHNT and CDR2 YYREEE (reference sequence). Trimming stripped 4 bases from V and 0 bases from J, with 4 bases between. The CDR3 totals 12 residues. The CDR3 reads CASSPYQETQYF. The CDR3 DNA is TGTGCCAGCAGCCCGTACCAAGAGACCCAGTACTTC.

This clonotype came up a few times. The germline gene is not matched at one end of the junction; a read error may be the cause. This chain uses TRBV5-1 with TRBJ1-1; TRBD1 matches 7 bases. The germline V gene encodes CDR1 SGHRS and CDR2 YFSETQ. The CDR3 is 14 amino acids. The chain's CDR3 is CASSMTGSNIEAFF. For the CDR3, the DNA is TGCGCCAGCAGCATGACAGGGTCGAACATTGAAGCTTTCTTT.

Points on this clonotype: No conserved phenylalanine or tryptophan ends this CDR3, so it is likely a read error. The chain employs TRBV29-1 and TRBJ2-3; no firm D call. V was clipped by 8 bases and J by 5 bases, with 11 bases between them. CDR1 and CDR2 (germline): SQVTM, ANQGSEA. This CDR3 has 11 residues. DNA for the CDR3: TGCAGCTCCCGCCATGGAGATACGCAGTATTAT. This sequence encodes CSSRHGDTQYY.

This CDR3 is CASSYGVAGDREQYV. CDR3 DNA: TGCGCCAGCAGCTACGGAGTAGCGGGAGATCGCGAGCAGTACGTC. The chain couples TRBV5-1 to TRBJ2-7, with 9 bases lining up with TRBD2. The CDR3 has 15 residues. V was clipped by 3 bases and J by 6 bases; unmatched bases: 10. Per germline, CDR1 SGHRS and CDR2 YFSETQ.

This clonotype was detected only once. As DNA, the CDR3 is TGTGCCAGTAGGTACGCCTCAGGCGTATATTCAGGACTCCAAGAGACCCAGTACTTC. It yields the protein CASRYASGVYSGLQETQYF. The chain joins TRBV11-3 to TRBJ2-5; a weak D match, TRBD2 (5 bases). CDR3 length: 19 residues. The V and J ends lost 9 bases and 1 base respectively, with 30 bases between them. Per the germline V gene, CDR1 is SGHNT and CDR2 is YENEEA.

This clonotype occurred a few times. The gene calls are TRBV18 and TRBJ2-1; D unclear. The CDR3 loop spans 11 amino acids. The germline CDR1 and CDR2 sequences are KGHSH and LQKENI. Trimming took off 8 bases at V and 5 bases at J, with 7 bases between the two ends. The CDR3 here is CASRKDNEQFF. In DNA, the CDR3 is TGTGCCAGCCGCAAAGACAATGAGCAGTTCTTC.

This clonotype was counted a few times. This may arise from a read error, as a much more abundant clone is one base away. V and J are TRBV6-1 and TRBJ1-5; D ambiguous. The CDR3 runs 15 residues. Germline V CDR1 and CDR2: MNHNS, SASEGT. The chain's CDR3 is CASSEAVGSNQSQHF. In DNA form, the CDR3 reads TGTGCCAGCAGTGAAGCAGTGGGGAGCAATCAGTCCCAGCATTTT.

The J gene is TRBJ2-2, the V gene TRBV21-1. TRBV21-1 is flagged as a pseudogene. The CDR3 sequence is 15 residues long. Written as DNA, the CDR3 is TGTGCCAGCAGGGTGTGTGGGTCAGACACCGGGGGGCTGTTTTTT. It codes for CASRVCGSDTGGLFF.

Comment on this clonotype: An end of the junction differs from the germline gene, which may be a read error. The chain is built from TRBV7-9 and TRBJ2-5, with D perhaps TRBD1 (6 bases). The CDR3 loop spans 14 amino acids. Germline V CDR1 and CDR2: SEHNR, FQNEAQ (reference sequence). The CDR3 region has the DNA TGTGCCAGCGGCTTAGTGGGGGCAGAAGAGACCCAGTACTTC. It is translated as CASGLVGAEETQYF. The full variable domain, in which reference TRBV7-9 and TRBJ2-5 provide the parts outside the CDR3, is DTGVSQNPRHKITKRGQNVTFRCDPISEHNRLYWYRQTLGQGPEFLTYFQNEAQLEKSRLLSDRFSAERPKGSFSTLEIQRTEQGDSAMYLCASGLVGAEETQYFGPGTRLLVL.

With regard to this clonotype: Its ends do not fully match the called genes, so a read error is possible. The chain couples TRBV5-1 to TRBJ2-7; D call uncertain. The CDR3 length is 12 residues. Germline loops: CDR1 SGHRS, CDR2 YFSETQ. CDR3 region: CASRINAYQQYF. In DNA, the CDR3 is TGCGCCAGCCGGATCAATGCCTACCAGCAGTACTTC.

This clonotype was counted many times. The chain joins TRBV6-5 to TRBJ1-4, with D maybe TRBD1 (6 bases). The length of the CDR3 is 15 residues. Looked up from germline, CDR1 is MNHEY and CDR2 is SVGAGI. V gave up 2 bases and J gave up 4 bases, with 11 bases separating them. CDR3 amino acids: CASSYGGTFNEKLFF. The CDR3 coding sequence is TGTGCCAGCAGTTACGGCGGGACATTTAATGAAAAACTGTTTTTT.

This clonotype has just a few counts. J is TRBJ2-3 and V is TRBV20-1; 7 positions agree with TRBD2. CDR1 DFQATT and CDR2 SNEGSKA come from the germline V gene (reference sequence). Trimming at V came to 6 bases and at J to 4 bases, leaving 16 bases not matched to a gene. The CDR3 covers 16 residues. The CDR3 is CSAPEMGGGGADTQYF. The CDR3 nucleotides are TGCAGTGCGCCCGAGATGGGCGGTGGGGGGGCAGATACGCAGTATTTT.

On this clonotype itself: The junction and the germline gene differ at one end; a read error may be behind it. This rearrangement joins TRBV12-3 or TRBV12-4 to TRBJ2-3; the D gene could be TRBD1 or TRBD2 (5 bases each). This CDR3 contains 13 residues. In DNA form, the CDR3 reads TGTGTCAGCAGTTTAAGCCGGGGCAGTAGGCAGTACTTT. It specifies CVSSLSRGSRQYF.

The sample holds a few counts of this clonotype. Possible read error: a much larger clone is one base away. V gene TRBV4-1 combines with J gene TRBJ2-2; 7 bases are a match to TRBD2. This CDR3 comprises 16 residues. CDR1 MGHRA and CDR2 YSYEKL come from the germline V gene. DNA of the CDR3: TGCGCCAGCACCCAAGAACAGCGGGGCCTCACCGGGGAGCTGTTTTTT. It is translated as CASTQEQRGLTGELFF.

Many counts were recorded for this clonotype. The chain has TRBV20-1 and TRBJ2-7; D remains unclear. Germline V CDR1 and CDR2: DFQATT, SNEGSKA (reference sequence). The CDR3 runs to 13 residues. With 5 bases removed from V and 2 bases from J, the gap between germline ends came to 13 bases. CDR3 amino acids: CSAPTPGAYEQYF. In nucleotides, the CDR3 is TGCAGTGCTCCAACACCAGGAGCCTACGAGCAGTACTTC.

A note on this clonotype: The junction does not match germline at one end; this may be a read error. The J gene is TRBJ2-2, the V gene TRBV4-3, with 7 bases that match TRBD2. The CDR3 extends over 16 amino acids. Germline V CDR1 and CDR2: LGHNA, YSLEER. CDR3 in amino acids: CTSNQDRASGTGELFF. CDR3 bases: TGCACCAGCAACCAAGATCGGGCTAGCGGCACTGGGGAGCTGTTTTTT.

This clonotype was detected only once. The gene calls are TRBV6-2 or TRBV6-3 and TRBJ2-7; TRBD2 matches at 9 bases. CDR3 length: 15 amino acids. With V trimmed by 1 base and J by 6 bases, 7 bases remained unmatched. Germline lookup yields CDR1 MNHEY and CDR2 SVGEGT. CDR3 in DNA: TGTGCCAGCAGTTACTTGGCTAGCGGGGATGGCGAGCAGTACTTC. Its translation: CASSYLASGDGEQYF.

In the case of this clonotype: The junction differs from germline at one of its ends, possibly a read error. This chain connects TRBV6-5 to TRBJ1-5; D gene unclear. The CDR3 runs 13 residues. Per the germline V gene, CDR1 is MNHEY and CDR2 is SVGAGI. CDR3 amino acids: CASSYYQTQPQHF. The CDR3 region has the DNA TGTGCCAGCAGTTACTATCAGACCCAGCCTCAGCATTTT.

On this clonotype: It may be a read error: a sequence one base away is much more abundant. The chain joins TRBV20-1 to TRBJ1-1, with D unclear. Germline V gene lookup returns CDR1 DFQATT and CDR2 SNEGSKA (reference sequence). The V gene lost 3 bases and the J gene lost 9 bases, with 8 bases spanning the gap. The CDR3 totals 10 residues. In DNA form, the CDR3 reads TGCAGTGCTAGGGAGACTAAAGCTTTCTTT. Its protein is CSARETKAFF.

As regards this clonotype: At one end, the junction sequence differs from germline, possibly due to a read error. The chain couples TRBV5-5 to TRBJ2-1; 7 nucleotides align to TRBD1. Germline V gives CDR1 SGHKS, CDR2 YYEKEE (reference sequence). This CDR3 contains 17 residues. CDR3 coding DNA: TGTACCAGCAGCTTGTTAATAGGGGGCGACTCCTACAATGAGCAGTTCTTC. Protein sequence: CTSSLLIGGDSYNEQFF.

This clonotype was detected many times. The chain joins TRBV6-6 to TRBJ1-1; D might be TRBD1 (5 bases). Deletions cut 5 bases from V and 0 bases from J, with 16 bases between. The germline V gene has CDR1 MNHNY and CDR2 SVGAGI (reference sequence). This CDR3 region has 16 residues. CDR3 bases: TGTGCCAGCAGTAGGCGACAGAGTGAAATGAACACTGAAGCTTTCTTT. It codes for CASSRRQSEMNTEAFF.

With regard to this clonotype: One end of the junction is discordant with germline, which a read error may explain. DNA for the CDR3: TGTGCCAGCAGCCTACAGGACGGGACAGGGGGCTTGGGGTACGAGCAATACTTC. Its translation: CASSLQDGTGGLGYEQYF. J is TRBJ2-7 and V is TRBV7-2, with 12 bases identical to TRBD1. CDR1 is SGHTA, CDR2 FQGNSA, per germline. This CDR3 is 18 amino acids long. Full variable domain (remainder filled in from reference TRBV7-2 and TRBJ2-7): GAGVSQSPSNKVTEKGKDVELRCDPISGHTALYWYRQSLGQGLEFLIYFQGNSAPDKSGLPSDRFSAERTGGSVSTLTIQRTQQEDSAVYLCASSLQDGTGGLGYEQYFGPGTRLTVT.

This clonotype was seen repeatedly, ten times or more. The chain couples TRBV7-8 to TRBJ1-5; D possibly corresponds to TRBD1 (6 bases). The CDR3 length is 15 residues. Trimming left V 4 bases short and J 0 bases short, with 10 bases between. The germline V gene encodes CDR1 SGHVS and CDR2 FQNEAQ. The CDR3 DNA reads as TGTGCCAGCAGCTCCGGACAGACTAGCAATCAGCCCCAGCATTTT. This gives the protein CASSSGQTSNQPQHF. The whole variable domain, remainder taken from reference TRBV7-8 and TRBJ1-5, is GAGVSQSPRYKVAKRGQDVALRCDPISGHVSLFWYQQALGQGPEFLTYFQNEAQLDKSGLPSDRFFAERPEGSVSTLKIQRTQQEDSAVYLCASSSGQTSNQPQHFGDGTRLSIL.

About this clonotype itself: At one end the junction does not follow the germline gene, possibly because of a read error. This sequence joins TRBV12-3 or TRBV12-4 and TRBJ1-2, with 8 bases aligning to TRBD1. The CDR3 spans 14 residues. CDR3 sequence (DNA): TGTGCCAACAGTACTCAGACAGGGGTGGGTGGCTACACCTTC. It translates to CANSTQTGVGGYTF.

This clonotype was seen many times. The rearrangement uses TRBV5-4 and TRBJ1-2, with 12 bases identical to TRBD1. CDR3 size: 22 residues. Germline V gives CDR1 SGHNT, CDR2 YYREEE (reference sequence). Losses at the gene ends were 1 base for V and 0 bases for J; bases not matched to a gene: 19. The chain's CDR3 is CASSLWSLRDRGPDGPNYGYTF. CDR3 bases: TGTGCCAGCAGCTTGTGGTCCTTGCGGGACAGGGGGCCGGACGGACCTAACTATGGCTACACCTTC.